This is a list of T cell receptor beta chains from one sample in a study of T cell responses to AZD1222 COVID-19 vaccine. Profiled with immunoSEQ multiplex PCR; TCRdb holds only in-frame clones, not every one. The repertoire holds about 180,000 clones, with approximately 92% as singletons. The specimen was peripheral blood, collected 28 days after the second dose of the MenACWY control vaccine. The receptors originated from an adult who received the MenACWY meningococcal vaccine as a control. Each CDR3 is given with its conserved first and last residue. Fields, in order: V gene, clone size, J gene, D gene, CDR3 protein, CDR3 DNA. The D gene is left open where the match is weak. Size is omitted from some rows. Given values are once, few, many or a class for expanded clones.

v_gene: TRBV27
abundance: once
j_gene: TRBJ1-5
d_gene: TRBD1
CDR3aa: CASSLTQGAWQPQHF
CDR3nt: TGTGCCAGCAGTTTAACCCAGGGGGCTTGGCAGCCCCAGCATTTT

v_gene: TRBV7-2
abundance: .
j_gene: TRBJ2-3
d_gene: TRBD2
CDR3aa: CASSWTSTDTQYF
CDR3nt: TGTGCCAGCAGCTGGACTAGCACGGATACGCAGTATTTT

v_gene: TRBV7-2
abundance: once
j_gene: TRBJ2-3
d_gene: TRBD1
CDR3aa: CASSPGTGPDTQYF
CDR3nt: TGTGCCAGCAGCCCGGGGACAGGCCCAGATACGCAGTATTTT

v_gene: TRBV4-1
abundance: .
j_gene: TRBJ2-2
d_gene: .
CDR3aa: CASSGIAVPNTGELFF
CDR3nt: TGCGCCAGCAGCGGGATAGCGGTTCCTAACACCGGGGAGCTGTTTTTT

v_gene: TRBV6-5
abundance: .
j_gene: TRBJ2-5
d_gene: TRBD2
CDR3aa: CASRGTSGQETQYF
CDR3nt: TGTGCCAGCAGGGGGACTAGCGGACAAGAGACCCAGTACTTC

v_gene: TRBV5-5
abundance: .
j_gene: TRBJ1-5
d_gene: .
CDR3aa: CASSLDSFRPQHF
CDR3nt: TGTGCCAGCAGCTTGGATTCGTTCCGGCCCCAGCATTTT

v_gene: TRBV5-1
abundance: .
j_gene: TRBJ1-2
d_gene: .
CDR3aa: CASSLQGMMDGYTF
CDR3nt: TGCGCCAGCAGCTTGCAGGGTATGATGGACGGCTACACCTTC

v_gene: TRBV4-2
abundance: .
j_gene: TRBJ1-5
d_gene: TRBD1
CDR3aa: CASSQEAPTGGRGQPQHF
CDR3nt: TGTGCCAGCAGCCAAGAAGCGCCAACAGGGGGCAGGGGTCAGCCCCAGCATTTT

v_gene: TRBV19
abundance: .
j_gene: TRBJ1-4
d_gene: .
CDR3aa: CASSFTVATNEKLFF
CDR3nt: TGTGCCAGTAGTTTCACAGTGGCAACTAATGAAAAACTGTTTTTT

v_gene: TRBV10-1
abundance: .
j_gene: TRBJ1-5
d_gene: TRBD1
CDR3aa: CASSNRGHNNQPQHF
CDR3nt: TGCGCCAGCAGCAACAGGGGGCATAACAATCAGCCCCAGCATTTT

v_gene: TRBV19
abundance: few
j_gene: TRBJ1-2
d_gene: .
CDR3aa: CASSRDTALYGYTF
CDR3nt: TGTGCCAGTAGTAGGGACACCGCTCTCTATGGCTACACCTTC

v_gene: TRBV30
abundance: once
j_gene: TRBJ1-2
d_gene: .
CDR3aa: CAWRGNNYGYTF
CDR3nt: TGTGCCTGGAGGGGCAATAACTATGGCTACACCTTC

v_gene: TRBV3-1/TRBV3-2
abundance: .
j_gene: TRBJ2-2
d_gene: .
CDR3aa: CASSQATGELFF
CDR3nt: TGTGCCAGCAGCCAAGCAACCGGGGAGCTGTTTTTT

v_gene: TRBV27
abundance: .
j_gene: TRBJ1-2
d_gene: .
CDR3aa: CASSNHRAGGYTF
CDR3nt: TGTGCCAGCAGTAACCACAGGGCCGGGGGCTACACCTTC

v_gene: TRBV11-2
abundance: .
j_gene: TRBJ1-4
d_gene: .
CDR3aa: CASSFQPGTNNEKLFF
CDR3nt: TGTGCCAGCAGCTTTCAACCGGGGACGAACAATGAAAAACTGTTTTTT

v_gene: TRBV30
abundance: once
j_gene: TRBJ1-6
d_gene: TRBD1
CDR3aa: CAWSPRTGQYSPLHF
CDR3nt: TGTGCCTGGAGTCCTAGGACAGGGCAGTATTCACCCCTCCACTTT

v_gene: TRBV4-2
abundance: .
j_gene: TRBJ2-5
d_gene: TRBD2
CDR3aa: CASSQGTSFQETQYF
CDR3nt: TGTGCCAGCAGCCAAGGGACTAGCTTTCAAGAGACCCAGTACTTC

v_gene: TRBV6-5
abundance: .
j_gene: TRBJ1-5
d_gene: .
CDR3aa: CASSRGNQPQHF
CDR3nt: TGTGCCAGCAGCCGGGGGAATCAGCCCCAGCATTTT

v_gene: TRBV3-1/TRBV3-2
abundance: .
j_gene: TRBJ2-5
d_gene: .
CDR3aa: CASSQGRQETQYF
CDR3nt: TGTGCCAGCAGCCAAGGGAGACAAGAGACCCAGTACTTC

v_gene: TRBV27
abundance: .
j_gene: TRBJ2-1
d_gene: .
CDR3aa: CASSLPGDAFEQFF
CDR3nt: TGTGCCAGCAGTTTACCCGGGGATGCTTTTGAGCAGTTCTTC

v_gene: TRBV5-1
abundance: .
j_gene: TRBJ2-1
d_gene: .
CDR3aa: CASSLRRGPYNEQFF
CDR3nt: TGCGCCAGCAGCTTGAGACGGGGACCCTACAATGAGCAGTTCTTC

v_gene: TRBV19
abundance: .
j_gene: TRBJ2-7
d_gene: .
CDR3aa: CASSIRLSGEQYF
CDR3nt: TGTGCCAGTAGTATCAGACTTTCAGGCGAGCAGTACTTC

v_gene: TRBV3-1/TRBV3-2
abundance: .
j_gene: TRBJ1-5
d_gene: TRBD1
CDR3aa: CASSQDRGRGHQPQHF
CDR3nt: TGTGCCAGCAGCCAAGATCGGGGCAGGGGGCATCAGCCCCAGCATTTT

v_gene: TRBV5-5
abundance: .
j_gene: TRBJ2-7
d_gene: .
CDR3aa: CASSYLGGTGYEQYF
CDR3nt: TGTGCCAGCAGTTATTTGGGGGGTACCGGATACGAGCAGTACTTC

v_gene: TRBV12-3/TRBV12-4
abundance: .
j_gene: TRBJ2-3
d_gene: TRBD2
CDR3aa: CASSSGGGKYF
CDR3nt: TGTGCCAGCAGTTCCGGGGGAGGGAAGTATTTT

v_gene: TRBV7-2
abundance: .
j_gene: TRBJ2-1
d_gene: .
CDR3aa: CASTFYLLDEQFF
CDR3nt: TGTGCCAGCACCTTTTATTTACTTGATGAGCAGTTCTTC

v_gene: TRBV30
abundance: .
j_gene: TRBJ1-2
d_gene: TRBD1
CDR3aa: CAWSAQGAGGYTF
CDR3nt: TGTGCCTGGAGTGCCCAGGGGGCGGGGGGCTACACCTTC

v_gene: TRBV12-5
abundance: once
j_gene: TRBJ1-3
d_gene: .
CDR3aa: CASGLNRKDIYF
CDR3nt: TGTGCTAGTGGTTTGAATCGGAAGGACATATATTTT

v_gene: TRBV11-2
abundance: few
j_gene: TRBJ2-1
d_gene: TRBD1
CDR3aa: CASSGSTGGGFYNEQFF
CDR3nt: TGTGCCAGCAGCGGCTCGACAGGGGGTGGGTTCTACAATGAGCAGTTCTTC

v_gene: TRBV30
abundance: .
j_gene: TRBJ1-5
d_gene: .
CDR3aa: CAWSLQGNQPQHF
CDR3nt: TGTGCCTGGAGTCTACAGGGTAATCAGCCCCAGCATTTT

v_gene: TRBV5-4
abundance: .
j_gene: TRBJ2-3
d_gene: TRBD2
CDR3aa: CASSLERGFTDTQYF
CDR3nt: TGTGCCAGCAGCTTGGAGCGGGGGTTCACAGATACGCAGTATTTT

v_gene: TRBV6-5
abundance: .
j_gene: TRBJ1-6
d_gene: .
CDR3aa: CASSYSGTGTHSPLHF
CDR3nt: TGTGCCAGCAGTTACTCAGGAACAGGGACCCATTCACCCCTCCACTTT

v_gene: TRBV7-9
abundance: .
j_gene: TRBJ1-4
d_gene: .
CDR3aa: CASSFYNEKLFF
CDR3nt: TGTGCCAGCAGCTTTTATAATGAAAAACTGTTTTTT

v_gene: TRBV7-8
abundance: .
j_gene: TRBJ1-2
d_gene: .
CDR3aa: CASSLAIRSYGYTF
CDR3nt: TGTGCCAGCAGCTTAGCGATCAGGTCCTATGGCTACACCTTC

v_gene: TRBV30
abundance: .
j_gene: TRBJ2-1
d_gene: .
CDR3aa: CAWRPRDNFYNEQFF
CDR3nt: TGTGCCTGGAGGCCCAGGGATAACTTCTACAATGAGCAGTTCTTC

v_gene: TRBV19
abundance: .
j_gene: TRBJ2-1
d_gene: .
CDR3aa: CASSMGSGQRRGRPYNEQFF
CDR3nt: TGTGCCAGTAGTATGGGTAGCGGACAGAGAAGAGGTCGCCCTTACAATGAGCAGTTCTTC

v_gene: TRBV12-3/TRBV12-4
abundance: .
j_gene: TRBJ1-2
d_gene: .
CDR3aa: CASSPRYGYTF
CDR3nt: TGTGCCAGCAGTCCCAGGTATGGCTACACCTTC

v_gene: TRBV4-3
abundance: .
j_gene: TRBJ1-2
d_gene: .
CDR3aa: CASSFSRGGTYGYTF
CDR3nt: TGCGCCAGCAGTTTCAGTCGGGGGGGCACATATGGCTACACCTTC

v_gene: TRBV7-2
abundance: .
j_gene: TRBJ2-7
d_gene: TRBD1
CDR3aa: CASSFGQGYEQYF
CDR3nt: TGTGCCAGCAGCTTTGGACAGGGGTACGAGCAGTACTTC

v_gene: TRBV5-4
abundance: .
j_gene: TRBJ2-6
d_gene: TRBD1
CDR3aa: CASSWAFGTGMYSGANVLTF
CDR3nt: TGTGCCAGCAGCTGGGCCTTTGGGACAGGGATGTACTCTGGGGCCAACGTCCTGACTTTC

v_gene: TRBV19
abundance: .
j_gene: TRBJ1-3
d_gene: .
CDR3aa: CASWDRFSGNTIYF
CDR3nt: TGTGCCAGTTGGGACCGGTTCTCTGGAAACACCATATATTTT

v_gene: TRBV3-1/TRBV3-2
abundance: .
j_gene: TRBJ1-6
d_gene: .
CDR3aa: CASSQGYVVAGRGNSPLHF
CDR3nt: TGTGCCAGCAGCCAAGGATACGTGGTAGCGGGTAGGGGTAATTCACCCCTCCACTTT

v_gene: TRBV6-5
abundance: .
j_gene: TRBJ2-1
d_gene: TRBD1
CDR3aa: CASSYRTGGNEQFF
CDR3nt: TGTGCCAGCAGTTATCGGACAGGGGGGAATGAGCAGTTCTTC

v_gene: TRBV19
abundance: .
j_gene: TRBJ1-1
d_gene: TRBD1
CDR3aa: CASRIFSGTGGGTEAFF
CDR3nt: TGTGCCAGTAGGATATTCTCCGGGACAGGGGGCGGAACTGAAGCTTTCTTT

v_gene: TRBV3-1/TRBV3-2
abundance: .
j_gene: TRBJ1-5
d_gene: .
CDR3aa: CASRQSGINQPQHF
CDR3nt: TGTGCCAGCAGGCAGTCCGGGATTAATCAGCCCCAGCATTTT

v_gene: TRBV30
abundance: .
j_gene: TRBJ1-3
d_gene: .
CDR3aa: CAWRWGRGRNTIYF
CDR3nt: TGTGCCTGGAGGTGGGGGCGAGGTCGAAACACCATATATTTT

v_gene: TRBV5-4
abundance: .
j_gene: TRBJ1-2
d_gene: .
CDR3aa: CASSLGVGTYGYTF
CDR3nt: TGTGCCAGCAGCTTGGGGGTCGGGACCTATGGCTACACCTTC

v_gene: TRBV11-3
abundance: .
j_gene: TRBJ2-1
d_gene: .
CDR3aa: CASSLDPSSERVDEQFF
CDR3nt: TGTGCCAGCAGCTTAGATCCCTCTAGCGAGAGGGTGGATGAGCAGTTCTTC

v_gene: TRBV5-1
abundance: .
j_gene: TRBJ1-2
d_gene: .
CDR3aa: CASSAEAHDYGYTF
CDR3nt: TGCGCCAGCAGCGCGGAGGCACACGACTATGGCTACACCTTC

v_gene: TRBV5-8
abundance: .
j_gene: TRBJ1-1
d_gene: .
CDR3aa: CACPSGSNQFRAFF
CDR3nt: TGTGCCTGTCCGAGTGGCTCAAACCAATTTAGGGCTTTCTTT

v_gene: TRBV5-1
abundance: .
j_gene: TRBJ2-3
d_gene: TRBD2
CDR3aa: CASSSGLAGDTQYF
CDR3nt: TGCGCCAGCAGCTCGGGACTAGCGGGAGATACGCAGTATTTT

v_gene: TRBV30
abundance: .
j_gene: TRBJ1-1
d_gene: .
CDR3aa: CAWSSEGYTEAFF
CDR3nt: TGTGCCTGGAGTAGCGAAGGGTACACTGAAGCTTTCTTT

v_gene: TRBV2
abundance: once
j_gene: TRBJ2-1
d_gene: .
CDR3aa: CASSAQGLTIDEQFF
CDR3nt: TGTGCCAGCAGTGCCCAGGGTTTGACGATCGATGAGCAGTTCTTC

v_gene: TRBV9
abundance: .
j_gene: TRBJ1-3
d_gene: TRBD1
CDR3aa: CASSPGQGPTRSGNTIYF
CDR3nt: TGTGCCAGCAGCCCAGGACAGGGGCCTACCCGCTCTGGAAACACCATATATTTT

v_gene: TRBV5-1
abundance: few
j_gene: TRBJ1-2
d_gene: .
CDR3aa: CASFEVGSYGYTF
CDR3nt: TGCGCCAGCTTTGAGGTGGGAAGCTATGGCTACACCTTC

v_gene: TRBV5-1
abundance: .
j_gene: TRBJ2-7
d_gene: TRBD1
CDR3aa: CASSLGTGLAYEQYF
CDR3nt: TGCGCCAGCAGCTTGGGGACAGGGTTAGCCTACGAGCAGTACTTC

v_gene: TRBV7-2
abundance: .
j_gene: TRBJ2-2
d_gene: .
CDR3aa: CASSPPGELFF
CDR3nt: TGTGCCAGCAGCCCCCCCGGGGAGCTGTTTTTT

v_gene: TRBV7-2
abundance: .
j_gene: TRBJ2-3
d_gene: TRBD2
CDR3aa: CASSLRRGSGTSLRDTQYF
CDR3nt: TGTGCCAGCAGCTTAAGGAGGGGTAGCGGGACGTCCCTTAGGGATACGCAGTATTTT

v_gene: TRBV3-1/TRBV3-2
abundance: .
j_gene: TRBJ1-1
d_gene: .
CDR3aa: CASSQGGNTEAFF
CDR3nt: TGTGCCAGCAGCCAAGGAGGGAACACTGAAGCTTTCTTT